Each of the 17 T cell receptor beta chains below was sequenced from the same sample in a study of T-cell reconstitution after alpha-beta-depleted transplantation in children. The library targeted TCRbeta and was prepared with unique molecular identifiers. TCRdb fed the PCR reads into MiXCR, producing one record per CDR3 protein. This sample yields over 300,000 distinct CDR3 sequences, of which under 13% are seen a single time; around 2.3% belongs to the top ten. The sample consisted of PBMCs from the stem cell graft donor, taken from the stem cell graft. These receptor sequences come from a human donor who donated a stem cell graft to a child with acute lymphoblastic leukemia.

This clonotype appeared a few times. The chain carries TRBV5-1 and TRBJ2-7, with D possibly matching TRBD2 (6 bases). The ends were cut back, 0 bases at V and 7 bases at J, with 11 bases in the middle. The CDR3 runs 13 residues. Germline assignment: CDR1 SGHRS and CDR2 YFSETQ. Written as DNA, the CDR3 is TGCGCCAGCAGCTTGGCTGGACTACCAGAGCAGTACTTC. It specifies CASSLAGLPEQYF.

This clonotype was seen only a few times. The chain has TRBV12-3 or TRBV12-4 and TRBJ2-7; 7 bases are shared with TRBD2. V shed 6 bases and J 3 bases; nucleotides not matched to a gene: 11. The CDR3 is 15 amino acids. The CDR3 here is CASSPAGERGYEQYF. Written as DNA, the CDR3 is TGTGCCAGCAGCCCCGCGGGCGAGCGGGGCTACGAGCAGTACTTC.

This clonotype was seen a few times. The junction differs from germline at one of its ends, possibly a read error. CDR3 sequence reads: CSAREVVGGRETQYF. DNA of the CDR3: TGCAGTGCTCGAGAGGTAGTAGGCGGTAGGGAGACCCAGTACTTC. The chain carries TRBV20-1 and TRBJ2-5; D is undetermined. From germline, CDR1 is DFQATT and CDR2 SNEGSKA (reference sequence). This CDR3 is built from 15 residues.

This clonotype came up a few times. The chain uses TRBV7-9 and TRBJ2-5; D is undetermined. From germline, CDR1 is SEHNR and CDR2 FQNEAQ (reference sequence). Deletions cut 3 bases from V and 4 bases from J, with 9 bases between. This CDR3 has 13 residues. The CDR3 region has the DNA TGTGCCAGCAGCTTCCTAGAGCGAGAGACCCAGTACTTC. As protein: CASSFLERETQYF.

This clonotype has a handful of counts. In DNA form, the CDR3 reads TGCAGTGCTAGTTCGACTAGCGGGAGTATCTATGAGCAGTTCTTC. The encoded protein is CSASSTSGSIYEQFF. V and J are TRBV20-1 and TRBJ2-1; 12 positions agree with TRBD2. The V gene end was trimmed by 3 bases and the J gene end by 8 bases; junction bases not matched to a gene: 8. CDR1 DFQATT and CDR2 SNEGSKA come from the germline V gene (reference sequence). The CDR3 is made up of 15 amino acids.

In this sample, this clonotype turned up a few times. The V call is TRBV7-3, the J call TRBJ2-1, with D possibly being TRBD2 (6 bases). The CDR3 sequence is 15 residues long. V lost 5 bases and J 2 bases, leaving 13 bases between the germline ends. Germline CDR1 is SGHTA and CDR2 is FQGTGA. The CDR3 is CASSLSSATYNEQFF. For the CDR3, the DNA is TGTGCCAGCAGCCTATCTAGCGCCACCTACAATGAGCAGTTCTTC. The entire variable domain, with the rest obtained from reference TRBV7-3 and TRBJ2-1, is as follows: GAGVSQTPSNKVTEKGKYVELRCDPISGHTALYWYRQSLGQGPEFLIYFQGTGAADDSGLPNDRFFAVRPEGSVSTLKIQRTERGDSAVYLCASSLSSATYNEQFFGPGTRLTVL.

This clonotype was counted a few times. The rearrangement uses TRBV29-1 and TRBJ2-3, with TRBD2 as a possible D gene (5 bases). Trimming pared 5 bases from V and 3 bases from J, leaving 12 bases between. The CDR3 spans 13 residues. In germline, CDR1 is SQVTM, CDR2 ANQGSEA. CDR3 sequence: CSVRRRDTDTQYF. The DNA of the CDR3 is TGCAGCGTTCGGAGGCGTGATACAGATACGCAGTATTTT.

This sequence joins TRBV4-1 and TRBJ2-1, with TRBD2 as a possible D gene (5 bases). This CDR3 has 14 amino acids. Trimming cost V 1 base and J 8 bases, with 12 bases left between them. From germline, CDR1 is MGHRA and CDR2 YSYEKL. CDR3: CASSQVPGEYEQFF. The DNA of the CDR3 is TGCGCCAGCAGCCAAGTCCCCGGGGAATATGAGCAGTTCTTC.

The J gene is TRBJ1-1, the V gene TRBV7-9, with D tentatively TRBD1 (6 bases). In germline, CDR1 is SEHNR, CDR2 FQNEAQ (reference sequence). With 1 base removed from V and 4 bases from J, the gap between germline ends came to 16 bases. This CDR3 comprises 16 residues. The DNA of the CDR3 is TGTGCCAGCAGCTTAGATGGGGGGCCCGCTGCCACTGAAGCTTTCTTT. This translates into CASSLDGGPAATEAFF.

This clonotype was detected a few times. The rearrangement links TRBV27 to TRBJ2-5; 8 bases fit TRBD1. CDR3 length: 16 residues. Germline-derived CDR1 and CDR2 are MNHEY and SMNVEV (reference sequence). V was pared by 3 bases and J by 4 bases, with 10 bases of the junction left unmatched. The CDR3: CASSFYGTGVRETQYF. Written as DNA, the CDR3 is TGTGCCAGCAGTTTCTACGGGACAGGTGTACGAGAGACCCAGTACTTC.

CDR3 region: CASSPGGLAGSYEQYF. In DNA form, the CDR3 reads TGTGCCAGCAGCCCAGGGGGACTAGCGGGATCCTACGAGCAGTACTTC. The J gene is TRBJ2-7, the V gene TRBV4-2; 13 bases align to TRBD2. The V and J ends lost 4 bases and 1 base, in that order; junction bases with no gene match: 4. This CDR3 has 16 residues. Looked up from germline, CDR1 is LGHNA and CDR2 is YNFKEQ.

This chain connects TRBV9 to TRBJ2-1; D possibly matches TRBD1 or TRBD2 (5 bases each). Trimming shortened V by 3 bases and J by 13 bases, and 17 bases separated the two germline ends. The CDR3 totals 13 residues. Germline lookup yields CDR1 SGDLS and CDR2 YYNGEE. CDR3 DNA: TGTGCCAGCAGCGCCGGGCTCCGGGGCTCACAGTTCTTC. Translated: CASSAGLRGSQFF. Full variable domain (rest looked up from reference TRBV9 and TRBJ2-1): DSGVTQTPKHLITATGQRVTLRCSPRSGDLSVYWYQQSLDQGLQFLIQYYNGEERAKGNILERFSAQQFPDLHSELNLSSLELGDSALYFCASSAGLRGSQFFGPGTRLTVL.

This clonotype was observed a handful of times. J is TRBJ1-2 and V is TRBV5-1; D gene unclear. CDR3 length: 13 amino acids. V shed 4 bases and J shed 0 bases, with 7 bases lying between them. CDR1 SGHRS and CDR2 YFSETQ come from the germline V gene. As DNA, the CDR3 is TGCGCCAGCAGCCCGGAGGCTAACTATGGCTACACCTTC. Protein product: CASSPEANYGYTF.

The chain recombines TRBV5-1 with TRBJ2-6; 8 nucleotides align to TRBD1. The V and J ends lost 6 bases and 0 bases, in that order; junction bases with no gene match: 17. The CDR3 is 20 residues long. Germline CDR1 SGHRS, CDR2 YFSETQ. The CDR3: CASTFFPQGASFSGANVLTF. DNA of the CDR3: TGCGCCAGCACCTTCTTTCCCCAGGGGGCATCGTTCTCTGGGGCCAACGTCCTGACTTTC.

A few counts support this clonotype. The genes are TRBV9 and TRBJ2-1; unclear D gene. This CDR3 is 14 amino acids long. Germline lookup yields CDR1 SGDLS and CDR2 YYNGEE. V lost 0 bases to trimming and J lost 1 base, with 5 bases between them. This CDR3 is CASSVVGSYNEQFF. In nucleotides, the CDR3 is TGTGCCAGCAGCGTAGTCGGATCCTACAATGAGCAGTTCTTC.

Note on this clonotype: The junction departs from germline at one end; a sequencing error may be responsible. V and J are TRBV12-3 or TRBV12-4 and TRBJ2-2; a possible D gene is TRBD2 (6 bases). The CDR3 runs 15 residues. In DNA, the CDR3 is TGTGCCAGCATCCCGGGACTCAAGAACACCGGGCAGCTGTTTTTT. Protein: CASIPGLKNTGQLFF.

The rearrangement uses TRBV5-1 and TRBJ2-1; TRBD2 matches 7 bases. J lost 5 bases, V lost 1 base, and 18 bases had no gene match. The CDR3 spans 19 residues. Germline V gives CDR1 SGHRS, CDR2 YFSETQ. The CDR3 DNA reads as TGCGCCAGCAGCTTGTATCAAGCGGGACTCCAAGGTACCCACAATGAGCAGTTCTTC. As protein: CASSLYQAGLQGTHNEQFF.